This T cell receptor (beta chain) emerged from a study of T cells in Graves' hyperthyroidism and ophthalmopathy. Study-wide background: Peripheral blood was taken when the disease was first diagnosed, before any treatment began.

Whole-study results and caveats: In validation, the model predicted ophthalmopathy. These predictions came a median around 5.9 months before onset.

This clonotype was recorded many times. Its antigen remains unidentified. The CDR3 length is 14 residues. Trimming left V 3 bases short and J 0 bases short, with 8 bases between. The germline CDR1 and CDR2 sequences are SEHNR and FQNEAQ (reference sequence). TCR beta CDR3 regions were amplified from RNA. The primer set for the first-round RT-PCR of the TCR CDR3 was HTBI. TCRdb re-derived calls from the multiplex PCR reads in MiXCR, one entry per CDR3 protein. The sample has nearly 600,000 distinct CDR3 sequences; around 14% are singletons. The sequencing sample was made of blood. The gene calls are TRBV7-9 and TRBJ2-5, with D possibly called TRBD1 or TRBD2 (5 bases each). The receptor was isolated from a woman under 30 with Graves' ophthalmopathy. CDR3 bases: TGTGCCAGCAGCTTTCGGGGCAACCAAGAGACCCAGTACTTC. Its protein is CASSFRGNQETQYF. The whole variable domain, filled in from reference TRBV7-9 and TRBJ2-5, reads DTGVSQNPRHKITKRGQNVTFRCDPISEHNRLYWYRQTLGQGPEFLTYFQNEAQLEKSRLLSDRFSAERPKGSFSTLEIQRTEQGDSAMYLCASSFRGNQETQYFGPGTRLLVL.